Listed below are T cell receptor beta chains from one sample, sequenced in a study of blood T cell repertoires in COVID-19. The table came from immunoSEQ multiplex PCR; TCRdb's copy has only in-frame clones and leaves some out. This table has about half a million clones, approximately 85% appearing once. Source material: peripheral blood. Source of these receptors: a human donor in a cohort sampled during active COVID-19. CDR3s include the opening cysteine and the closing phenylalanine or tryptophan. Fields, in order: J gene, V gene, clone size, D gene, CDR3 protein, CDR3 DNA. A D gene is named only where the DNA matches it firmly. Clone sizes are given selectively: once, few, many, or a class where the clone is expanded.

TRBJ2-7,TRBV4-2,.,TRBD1,CASSQEVGTEAYEQYF,TGTGCCAGCAGCCAAGAAGTGGGGACAGAAGCCTACGAGCAGTACTTC
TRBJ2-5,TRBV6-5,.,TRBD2,CASSLTSGAQETQYF,TGTGCCAGCAGTCTTACTAGCGGAGCCCAAGAGACCCAGTACTTC
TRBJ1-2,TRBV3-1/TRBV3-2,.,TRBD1,CASTTGRDRGLGYTF,TGTGCCAGCACTACCGGTAGGGACAGGGGGCTTGGCTACACCTTC
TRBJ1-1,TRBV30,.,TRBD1,CAWSQGAMNTEAFF,TGTGCCTGGAGTCAGGGGGCAATGAACACTGAAGCTTTCTTT
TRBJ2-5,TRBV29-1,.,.,CSAGGQETQYF,TGCAGCGCCGGGGGCCAAGAGACCCAGTACTTC
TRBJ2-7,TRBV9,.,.,CASSVDSREQYF,TGTGCCAGCAGCGTAGACAGCAGGGAGCAGTACTTC
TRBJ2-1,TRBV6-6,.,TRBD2,CASSPGQGLSGRAYNEQFF,TGTGCCAGCAGTCCCGGACAGGGTCTAAGCGGGAGGGCCTACAATGAGCAGTTCTTC
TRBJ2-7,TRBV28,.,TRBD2,CASSAYHPGTSGSYEQYF,TGTGCCAGCAGTGCCTACCACCCAGGGACTAGCGGGAGCTACGAGCAGTACTTC
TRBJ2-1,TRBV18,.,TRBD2,CASSPTLEAGGEQFF,TGTGCCAGCTCACCTACTCTTGAGGCGGGAGGTGAGCAGTTCTTC
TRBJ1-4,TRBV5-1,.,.,CASSSMDIGEKLFF,TGCGCCAGCAGCTCCATGGATATCGGGGAAAAACTGTTTTTT
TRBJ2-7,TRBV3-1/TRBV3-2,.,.,CASSAGRGYEQYF,TGTGCCAGCAGCGCCGGGAGAGGCTACGAGCAGTACTTC
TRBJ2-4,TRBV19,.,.,CASSSGVGNIQYF,TGTGCCAGTAGCTCGGGGGTCGGGAACATTCAGTACTTC
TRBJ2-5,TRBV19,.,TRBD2,CARGLADVQETQYF,TGTGCCAGAGGACTAGCGGATGTTCAAGAGACCCAGTACTTC
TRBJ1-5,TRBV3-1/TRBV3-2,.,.,CASSKRGLNQPQHF,TGTGCCAGCAGCAAAAGGGGCCTCAATCAGCCCCAGCATTTT
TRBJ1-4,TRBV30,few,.,CAWSVKEGGGEKLFF,TGTGCCTGGAGTGTAAAAGAGGGAGGAGGCGAAAAACTGTTTTTT
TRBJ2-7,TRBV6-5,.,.,CASSYERGDYEQYF,TGTGCCAGCAGTTACGAGCGCGGAGACTACGAGCAGTACTTC
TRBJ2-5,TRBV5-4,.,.,CALRARPQGEETQYF,TGTGCCCTCAGGGCCCGCCCCCAAGGAGAAGAGACCCAGTACTTC
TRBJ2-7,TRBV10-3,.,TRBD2,CATRRLAGGPGDEQYF,TGTGCCACCCGAAGACTAGCGGGAGGGCCCGGCGACGAGCAGTACTTC
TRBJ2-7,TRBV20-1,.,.,CSAQGRDEQYF,TGCAGTGCTCAGGGCAGGGACGAGCAGTACTTC
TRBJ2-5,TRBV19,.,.,CASTATPTSKETQYF,TGTGCCAGTACCGCGACACCTACCTCGAAAGAGACCCAGTACTTC
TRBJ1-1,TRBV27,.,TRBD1,CASSPRGMNTEAFF,TGTGCCAGCAGTCCCAGGGGGATGAACACTGAAGCTTTCTTT
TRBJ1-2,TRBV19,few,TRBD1,CASSNPGQWDGYTF,TGTGCCAGTAGTAACCCGGGACAGTGGGATGGCTACACCTTC
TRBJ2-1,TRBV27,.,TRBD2,CATSREIAGPDEQFF,TGTGCCACCTCCCGAGAGATAGCGGGACCCGATGAGCAGTTCTTC
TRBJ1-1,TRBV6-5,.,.,CASYQTGTSEAFF,TGTGCCAGCTACCAAACAGGGACCTCTGAAGCTTTCTTT
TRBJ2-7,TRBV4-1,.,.,CASSPLGGAEQYF,TGCGCCAGCAGCCCCCTCGGGGGAGCCGAGCAGTACTTC
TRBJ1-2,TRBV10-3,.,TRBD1,CATGQGNYGYTF,TGTGCCACGGGACAGGGGAACTATGGCTACACCTTC
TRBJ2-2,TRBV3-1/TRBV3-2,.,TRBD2,CASSRLAGTGSNTGELFF,TGTGCCAGCAGCCGACTAGCGGGGACCGGATCGAACACCGGGGAGCTGTTTTTT
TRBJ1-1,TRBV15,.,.,CATSRVGGVTEAFF,TGTGCCACCAGCAGAGTAGGCGGGGTAACTGAAGCTTTCTTT
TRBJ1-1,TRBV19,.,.,CASTPGLKLNTEAFF,TGTGCCAGTACTCCGGGACTCAAACTGAACACTGAAGCTTTCTTT
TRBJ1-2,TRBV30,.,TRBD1,CAWRRDRVDGYTF,TGTGCCTGGAGGCGGGACAGGGTCGATGGCTACACCTTC
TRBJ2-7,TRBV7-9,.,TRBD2,CASSRGTIAYEQYF,TGTGCCAGCAGCCGCGGGACTATCGCATACGAGCAGTACTTC
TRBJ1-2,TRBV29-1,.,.,CSVLQGDYGYTF,TGCAGCGTTCTACAGGGTGACTATGGCTACACCTTC
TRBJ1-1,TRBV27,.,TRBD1,CASSFTGGTEAFF,TGTGCCAGCAGTTTTACAGGGGGCACTGAAGCTTTCTTT
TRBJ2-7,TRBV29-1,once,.,CSVVRGLYYEQYF,TGCAGCGTTGTTCGGGGTCTTTACTACGAGCAGTACTTC
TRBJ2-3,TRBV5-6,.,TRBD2,CASSRGLAGGGTDTQYF,TGTGCCAGCAGCCGGGGACTAGCGGGAGGGGGCACAGATACGCAGTATTTT